The sequence of this TCR beta chain was determined in a study of T-cell memory formation after mild COVID-19. On the study more broadly: TCR clusters largely stayed donor specific.

Constant-segment primers served in 5'RACE that generated TCR alpha and TCR beta cDNA libraries bearing sample barcodes and UMIs. TCRdb recomputed calls from the 5' RACE reads with MiXCR, one row per CDR3 protein. The sample lists 200,000 to 250,000 distinct CDR3 sequences, 9.5% seen once, with around 3.3% in the top ten. This clonotype has more than one count but fewer than ten. Its antigen remains unidentified. Study-wide results and limits: Shrinking CD4+ clones resided mostly in CM and EM, and CD8+ ones in EMRA.

CDR3 length: 16 residues. V was cut by 6 bases and J by 3 bases, with 17 bases left in between. Germline values: CDR1 MNHEY, CDR2 SMNVEV (reference sequence). This sequence joins TRBV27 and TRBJ2-2, with D perhaps TRBD1 (6 bases). Source material: PBMCs or a T cell subset sorted from them (not recorded which). This sequence was found in a man aged 18 to 30 who had mild COVID-19 (a few samples of this study predate the infection). Cell type and time point are not known. The CDR3: CASSTLDRRDTGELFF. The CDR3 coding sequence is TGTGCCAGCAGCACCCTCGACAGGCGGGACACCGGGGAGCTGTTTTTT.